Below are 24 T cell receptor beta chains sequenced from a single sample in a study of blood T cell repertoires in COVID-19. Libraries were prepared by immunoSEQ multiplex PCR; TCRdb keeps only in-frame clonotypes and omits some of them. The sample consists of approximately 77,000 clones, about 91% of them appearing once. The sequencing sample was made of peripheral blood. The receptors come from a woman at least 80 years old with acute or convalescent COVID-19.

The chain has TRBV30 and TRBJ2-3; 7 nucleotides line up with TRBD2. CDR3 length: 14 residues. Looked up from germline, CDR1 is GTSNPN and CDR2 is SVGIG (reference sequence). CDR3 in DNA: TGTGCTTTGTCCCCGGCGGGAGTCTCAGATACGCAGTATTTT. This encodes CALSPAGVSDTQYF.

This clone was found once. The rearrangement uses TRBV5-1 and TRBJ1-1; 7 bases align to TRBD1. V lost 0 bases and J lost 2; bases outside the gene matches: 1. Germline values: CDR1 SGHRS, CDR2 YFSETQ. This CDR3 is built from 14 residues. The CDR3 region is CASSLGDSNTEAFF. Written as DNA, the CDR3 is TGCGCCAGCAGCTTGGGGGACAGCAACACTGAAGCTTTCTTT.

The genes are TRBV4-1 and TRBJ1-5, with a tentative D call TRBD1 (6 bases). The CDR3 is 16 amino acids. The V end was cut by 0 bases, the J end by 5 bases, with 14 bases between. The germline V gene encodes CDR1 MGHRA and CDR2 YSYEKL. The CDR3: CASSQEGNRVDQPQHF. CDR3 sequence (DNA): TGCGCCAGCAGCCAAGAAGGAAACAGGGTCGATCAGCCCCAGCATTTT.

J is TRBJ1-4 and V is TRBV18; 10 bases fit TRBD1. There are 16 residues in the CDR3. CDR1 is KGHSH and CDR2 is LQKENI in the germline V gene. V lost 5 bases, J lost 8 bases, and 11 bases stayed unmatched. The CDR3 here is CASSTRGQGQEEKLFF. CDR3 DNA: TGTGCCAGCTCAACCCGGGGACAGGGGCAGGAGGAAAAACTGTTTTTT.

This chain links TRBV18 with TRBJ2-2, with TRBD1 identical over 8 bases. The germline V gene encodes CDR1 KGHSH and CDR2 LQKENI. V trimming: 1 base; J trimming: 6 bases; junction bases outside the gene matches: 7. This CDR3 is 16 amino acids long. CDR3: CASSPRTGNGAGELFF. CDR3 sequence (DNA): TGTGCCAGCTCACCACGGACAGGGAATGGGGCCGGGGAGCTGTTTTTT.

In regard to this clone: At one boundary the junction diverges from the germline segment, which might be a read error. The chain joins TRBV27 to TRBJ2-3; the D gene is possibly TRBD1 (6 bases). Germline V gives CDR1 MNHEY, CDR2 SMNVEV (reference sequence). The CDR3 has 14 amino acids. The CDR3 sequence is CASSSLGGSDTQYF. DNA for the CDR3: TGCGCCAGCAGTTCTCTTGGGGGCTCAGATACGCAGTATTTT.

The rearrangement uses TRBV24-1 and TRBJ1-1; TRBD1 aligns across 8 bases. CDR3 length: 17 amino acids. The V and J ends lost 4 bases and 1 base, in that order; junction bases with no gene match: 10. Germline values: CDR1 KGHDR, CDR2 SFDVKD. For the CDR3, the DNA is TGTGCCACCAGTGACCCTGGACAGGGTAGGGGGAACACTGAAGCTTTCTTT. Translating gives CATSDPGQGRGNTEAFF.

The chain links TRBV7-3 to TRBJ2-3; 8 positions match TRBD2. The CDR3 has 15 amino acids. V dropped 2 bases and J dropped 1; count of bases not matched to a gene: 2. Per the germline V gene, CDR1 is SGHTA and CDR2 is FQGTGA. CDR3 residues: CASSLSAGGTDTQYF. In DNA form, the CDR3 reads TGTGCCAGCAGCTTATCAGCGGGGGGCACAGATACGCAGTATTTT.

The chain uses TRBV19 and TRBJ1-1, with TRBD1 matching 8 bases. The CDR3 length is 14 residues. After removal of 6 bases from V and 1 base from J, the junction contained 4 bases not matched to a gene. CDR1 is LNHDA, CDR2 SQIVND, per germline (reference sequence). The DNA for the CDR3 is TGTGCCAGTAGCGACAGGGGTCAGAACACTGAAGCTTTCTTT. Protein: CASSDRGQNTEAFF.

The chain uses TRBV5-1 and TRBJ1-2; perhaps TRBD1 as D (5 bases). Trimming took off 4 bases at V and 13 bases at J, with 20 bases between the two ends. CDR1 is SGHRS and CDR2 is YFSETQ in the germline V gene. The CDR3 sequence is 13 residues long. The CDR3: CASSPPLPGVSTF. The CDR3 region has the DNA TGCGCCAGCAGCCCTCCGTTGCCGGGGGTCTCCACCTTC.

This chain uses TRBV5-1 with TRBJ1-6, with D perhaps matching TRBD1 (6 bases). The ends were cut back, 0 bases at V and 6 bases at J, with 10 bases in the middle. Germline V gives CDR1 SGHRS, CDR2 YFSETQ. This CDR3 contains 15 residues. CDR3 protein: CASSLEGVSNSPLHF. The DNA for the CDR3 is TGCGCCAGCAGCTTGGAGGGGGTGAGTAATTCACCCCTCCACTTT.

This clone came up once. This rearrangement joins TRBV5-4 to TRBJ2-1; 11 nucleotides align to TRBD2. V trimming: 4 bases; J trimming: 6 bases; junction bases outside the gene matches: 9. The CDR3 consists of 16 residues. Germline V gene lookup returns CDR1 SGHNT and CDR2 YYREEE (reference sequence). The CDR3 protein is CASSPWLAGGINEQFF. CDR3 coding DNA: TGTGCCAGCAGCCCATGGCTAGCGGGAGGAATCAATGAGCAGTTCTTC.

This chain uses TRBV4-2 with TRBJ1-5; 7 bases map to TRBD1. The CDR3 totals 15 residues. Germline loops: CDR1 LGHNA, CDR2 YNFKEQ. Trimming removed 8 bases from V and 0 bases from J; junction bases left unmatched: 7. CDR3 sequence: CASAQGGNSNQPQHF. The CDR3 nucleotides read TGTGCCAGCGCCCAGGGGGGGAATAGCAATCAGCCCCAGCATTTT.

In its sample, this clone was seen once. V gene TRBV19 combines with J gene TRBJ2-7; 10 nucleotides agree with TRBD1. The length of the CDR3 is 16 residues. CDR1 and CDR2 from the germline V gene are LNHDA and SQIVND (reference sequence). J was trimmed by 1 base and V by 4 bases; bases with no gene match: 7. CDR3 DNA sequence: TGTGCCAGTAGTAGGTCGACAGGGGGCAAGTCCTACGAGCAGTACTTC. It encodes CASSRSTGGKSYEQYF.

The chain links TRBV19 to TRBJ1-1; D ambiguous. V was cut by 7 bases and J by 2 bases, with 17 bases left in between. This CDR3 contains 15 residues. Germline CDR1 LNHDA, CDR2 SQIVND (reference sequence). The CDR3 loop is CASITSRWPNTEAFF. CDR3 nucleotide sequence: TGTGCCAGTATAACCTCCCGCTGGCCAAACACTGAAGCTTTCTTT.

The V gene is TRBV7-9, the J gene TRBJ2-7, with 9 bases that match TRBD1. Germline values: CDR1 SEHNR, CDR2 FQNEAQ (reference sequence). This CDR3 spans 15 amino acids. Losses at the gene ends were 6 bases for V and 0 bases for J; bases not matched to a gene: 6. CDR3 nucleotide sequence: TGTGCCAGCAGTCGCGGACAGGGGAGCTCCTACGAGCAGTACTTC. It translates to CASSRGQGSSYEQYF.

The V and J genes are TRBV30 and TRBJ2-1; TRBD1 matches at 9 bases. This CDR3 region has 14 residues. V shed 7 bases, J shed 6 bases, and the junction held 10 bases outside the gene matches. Germline loops: CDR1 GTSNPN, CDR2 SVGIG (reference sequence). For the CDR3, the DNA is TGTGCCTTACGCAACAGGGGGCGAATCAATGAGCAGTTCTTC. This sequence encodes CALRNRGRINEQFF.

The V call is TRBV4-1, the J call TRBJ2-2; D is possibly TRBD2 (5 bases). The germline gives CDR1 MGHRA, CDR2 YSYEKL. This CDR3 has 13 amino acids. V was clipped by 2 bases and J by 6 bases, with 7 bases between them. CDR3 DNA: TGCGCCAGCAGCCAAACTAGTTCCGGGGAGCTGTTTTTT. Its protein product is CASSQTSSGELFF.

The genes are TRBV18 and TRBJ1-2; TRBD1 is a possible D gene (6 bases). The germline V gene has CDR1 KGHSH and CDR2 LQKENI. The CDR3 extends over 14 amino acids. V was clipped by 3 bases and J by 0 bases, with 8 bases between them. CDR3 region: CASSPDRANYGYTF. The CDR3 DNA reads TGTGCCAGCTCACCGGACAGAGCTAACTATGGCTACACCTTC.

This chain uses TRBV3-1 (or the pseudogene TRBV3-2) with TRBJ2-7; no definite D call. Trimming pared 2 bases from V and 6 bases from J, leaving 11 bases between. Germline V gene sequence: CDR1 LGHDT, CDR2 YNNKEL (reference sequence). The CDR3 runs to 13 residues. The CDR3 DNA reads as TGTGCCAGCAGCCAAAATCTTAGATCCGAGCAGTACTTC. Translation: CASSQNLRSEQYF.

The V gene is TRBV5-1, the J gene TRBJ2-1; 12 positions agree with TRBD2. Germline-derived CDR1 and CDR2 are SGHRS and YFSETQ. The junction had 11 bases not matched to a gene; V was cut back by 7 bases and J by 9 bases. The CDR3 length is 15 residues. The CDR3 sequence is CASGFLAGGPGEQFF. The CDR3 DNA follows: TGCGCCAGCGGATTTCTAGCGGGGGGGCCGGGTGAGCAGTTCTTC.

The table lists this clone with a count of one. The rearrangement links TRBV19 to TRBJ1-1, with D perhaps matching TRBD1 (6 bases). This CDR3 is built from 16 residues. V lost 4 bases, J lost 5 bases, and 20 bases lay in between. Germline CDR1 is LNHDA and CDR2 is SQIVND (reference sequence). The CDR3 sequence: CASSTSTGNGVTEAFF. The DNA of the CDR3 is TGTGCCAGTAGTACCAGTACAGGGAATGGGGTAACTGAAGCTTTCTTT. Full variable domain (outside the CDR3, taken from reference TRBV19 and TRBJ1-1): DGGITQSPKYLFRKEGQNVTLSCEQNLNHDAMYWYRQDPGQGLRLIYYSQIVNDFQKGDIAEGYSVSREKKESFPLTVTSAQKNPTAFYLCASSTSTGNGVTEAFFGQGTRLTVV.

The chain employs TRBV29-1 and TRBJ1-1; perhaps TRBD1 as D (6 bases). CDR3 size: 14 residues. Germline CDR1 and CDR2: SQVTM and ANQGSEA. Trimming stripped 6 bases from V and 1 base from J, with 15 bases between. CDR3 DNA sequence: TGCAGCGTCCGCTCAGGGGCCCAGAACACTGAAGCTTTCTTT. This codes for CSVRSGAQNTEAFF.

V gene TRBV7-2 combines with J gene TRBJ2-4, with D possibly being TRBD2 (5 bases). V was trimmed by 4 bases and J by 5 bases, leaving 24 bases between them. Germline lookup yields CDR1 SGHTA and CDR2 FQGNSA. This CDR3 region has 18 residues. CDR3 nucleotides: TGTGCCAGCAGCTCGCGTACGGACTTTCGTACTGGAGAAAACATTCAGTACTTC. Its translation: CASSSRTDFRTGENIQYF.